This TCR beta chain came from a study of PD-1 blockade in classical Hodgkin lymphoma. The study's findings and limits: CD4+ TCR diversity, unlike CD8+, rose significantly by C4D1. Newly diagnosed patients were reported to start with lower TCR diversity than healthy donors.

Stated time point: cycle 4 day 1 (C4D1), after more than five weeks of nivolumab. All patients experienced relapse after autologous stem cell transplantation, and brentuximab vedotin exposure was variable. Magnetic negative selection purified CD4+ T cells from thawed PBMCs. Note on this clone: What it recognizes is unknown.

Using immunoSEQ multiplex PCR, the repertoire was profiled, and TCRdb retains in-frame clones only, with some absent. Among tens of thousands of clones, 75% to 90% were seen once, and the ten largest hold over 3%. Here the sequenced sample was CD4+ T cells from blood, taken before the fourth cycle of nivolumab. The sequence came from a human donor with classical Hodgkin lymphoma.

CDR3: CASSSLSNTQYF. CDR3 DNA sequence: TGTGCCAGCAGCAGTTTGTCTAACACGCAGTATTTT. This chain links TRBV7-2 with TRBJ2-3; D is uncertain. CDR1 and CDR2 (germline): SGHTA, FQGNSA. The CDR3 consists of 12 residues. Trimming took off 5 bases at V and 9 bases at J, with 12 bases between the two ends.